A single sample is the source of the 14 T cell receptor beta chains below, sequenced in a study of blood T cells in healthy people across ages. Primers used in a second PCR of about 7 to 12 cycles were a sample-barcoded 5' primer and a J-beta primer mix. From the 5' RACE reads, TCRdb called clonotypes with MiXCR, one entry per CDR3 protein. Seen here are around 990,000 distinct CDR3 sequences, 35% to 40% observed once, and the top ten hold about an eighth. Sequenced: blood. These receptors were collected from a young man in good health.

The rearrangement links TRBV13 to TRBJ1-5; the D is unclear. This CDR3 is built from 14 residues. Germline lookup yields CDR1 PRHDT and CDR2 FYEKMQ (reference sequence). V shed 5 bases and J shed 2 bases, with 10 bases lying between them. The CDR3 nucleotides read TGTGCCAGCAGCGTACAACCGGGCAATCAGCCCCAGCATTTT. This encodes CASSVQPGNQPQHF.

The rearrangement uses TRBV6-1 and TRBJ1-1, with a possible D match to TRBD1 (6 bases). The germline V gene has CDR1 MNHNS and CDR2 SASEGT. There are 18 residues in the CDR3. V dropped 0 bases and J dropped 0 bases, with 17 bases sitting between them. CDR3 nucleotide sequence: TGTGCCAGCAGTGAAGCGATGGACGGGGGCAAGGTGAACACTGAAGCTTTCTTT. Translation gives CASSEAMDGGKVNTEAFF.

The genes are TRBV5-1 and TRBJ1-1; D gene unclear. The CDR3 runs to 15 residues. V was shortened by 3 bases and J by 4 bases, with 16 bases between the two germline ends. The germline V gene encodes CDR1 SGHRS and CDR2 YFSETQ. The CDR3 DNA follows: TGCGCCAGCAGCTACCAATCGCCGGGTTCCACTGAAGCTTTCTTT. The encoded protein is CASSYQSPGSTEAFF.

The chain couples TRBV29-1 to TRBJ2-7; TRBD1 or TRBD2 may be the D gene (6 bases each). V gave up 6 bases and J gave up 4 bases, with 10 bases separating them. The germline V gene has CDR1 SQVTM and CDR2 ANQGSEA. This CDR3 comprises 11 residues. The CDR3 nucleotides are TGCAGCGTGAAAGGGGGGTACGAGCAGTACTTC. It is translated as CSVKGGYEQYF.

This clonotype was recorded a few times. The V and J genes are TRBV4-1 and TRBJ1-2, with D unclear. Trimming stripped 5 bases from V and 2 bases from J, with 18 bases between. This CDR3 spans 16 amino acids. Germline CDR1 MGHRA, CDR2 YSYEKL. The CDR3 here is CASSAYWTGLNYGYTF. CDR3 DNA: TGCGCCAGCAGCGCCTACTGGACGGGTCTAAACTATGGCTACACCTTC.

This clonotype appeared a few times. The rearrangement joins TRBV13 to TRBJ2-5, with 10 bases aligning to TRBD2. The CDR3 extends over 17 amino acids. The V gene end was trimmed by 0 bases and the J gene end by 1 base; junction bases not matched to a gene: 5. Germline CDR1 PRHDT, CDR2 FYEKMQ (reference sequence). The CDR3 DNA sequence: TGTGCCAGCAGCTTAGGTCCTAGCGGGGGAACCCAAGAGACCCAGTACTTC. Its translation: CASSLGPSGGTQETQYF. The whole variable domain, filled in from reference TRBV13 and TRBJ2-5, reads AAGVIQSPRHLIKEKRETATLKCYPIPRHDTVYWYQQGPGQDPQFLISFYEKMQSDKGSIPDRFSAQQFSDYHSELNMSSLELGDSALYFCASSLGPSGGTQETQYFGPGTRLLVL.

This clonotype was observed a few times. The rearrangement links TRBV4-3 to TRBJ2-2; D unresolved. Per the germline V gene, CDR1 is LGHNA and CDR2 is YSLEER. V gave up 1 base and J gave up 6 bases, with 6 bases separating them. The CDR3 runs 13 residues. The CDR3 spells CASSQGPPGELFF. The CDR3 bases are TGCGCCAGCAGCCAAGGTCCTCCCGGGGAGCTGTTTTTT.

This clonotype turned up a few times. The J gene is TRBJ2-5, the V gene TRBV6-2 or TRBV6-3; D call uncertain. There are 13 residues in the CDR3. CDR1 and CDR2 (germline): MNHEY, SVGEGT. V was trimmed by 2 bases and J by 3 bases, leaving 7 bases between them. The CDR3 reads CASSYHGEETQYF. CDR3 nucleotide sequence: TGTGCCAGCAGTTACCATGGAGAAGAGACCCAGTACTTC.

The rearrangement links TRBV5-1 to TRBJ1-1, with 7 bases lining up with TRBD1. V shed 3 bases, J shed 0 bases, and the junction held 8 bases outside the gene matches. Germline lookup yields CDR1 SGHRS and CDR2 YFSETQ. The CDR3 extends over 16 amino acids. The CDR3 region has the DNA TGCGCCAGCAGCTGGCTCGGGACAGCCATGAACACTGAAGCTTTCTTT. Translation: CASSWLGTAMNTEAFF.

The rearrangement joins TRBV6-1 to TRBJ2-1; D might be TRBD2 (5 bases). Deletions cut 10 bases from V and 4 bases from J, with 14 bases between. CDR3 size: 13 residues. The germline V gene encodes CDR1 MNHNS and CDR2 SASEGT. In DNA form, the CDR3 reads TGTGCCACACATAGCGAAAAATACAATGAGCAGTTCTTC. The encoded protein is CATHSEKYNEQFF.

In this sample, this clonotype turned up a few times. The CDR3 reads CASSLGGAGHSTDTQYF. CDR3 coding DNA: TGTGCCAGCAGCTTAGGAGGGGCAGGCCATAGCACAGATACGCAGTATTTT. This rearrangement joins TRBV7-2 to TRBJ2-3; the D call may be TRBD1 or TRBD2 (5 bases each). Trimming stripped 1 base from V and 0 bases from J, with 14 bases between. The V gene's germline CDR1 is SGHTA and CDR2 FQGNSA. The CDR3 contains 17 residues.

V gene TRBV20-1 combines with J gene TRBJ2-3; 9 nucleotides align to TRBD1. The CDR3 length is 15 residues. V was pared by 2 bases and J by 1 base, with 4 bases of the junction left unmatched. CDR1 is DFQATT and CDR2 is SNEGSKA in the germline V gene (reference sequence). In DNA form, the CDR3 reads TGCAGTGCTAGACGGGACAGGGTGGGCACAGATACGCAGTATTTT. This codes for CSARRDRVGTDTQYF.

This clonotype was detected a few times. This chain uses TRBV6-6 with TRBJ2-4; possibly TRBD2 for D (5 bases). V lost 2 bases, J lost 5 bases, and 10 bases lay in between. The CDR3 has 14 residues. Looked up from germline, CDR1 is MNHNY and CDR2 is SVGAGI (reference sequence). CDR3 sequence: CASSYRWGENIQYF. DNA of the CDR3: TGTGCCAGCAGTTACAGATGGGGAGAAAACATTCAGTACTTC.

The rearrangement joins TRBV20-1 to TRBJ1-4, with D possibly matching TRBD1 (6 bases). The V gene lost 5 bases and the J gene lost 4 bases, with 14 bases spanning the gap. CDR1 and CDR2 from the germline V gene are DFQATT and SNEGSKA (reference sequence). The length of the CDR3 is 14 residues. The CDR3 is CSAHQGTGNEKLFF. The CDR3 nucleotides are TGCAGTGCTCATCAGGGGACGGGTAATGAAAAACTGTTTTTT.